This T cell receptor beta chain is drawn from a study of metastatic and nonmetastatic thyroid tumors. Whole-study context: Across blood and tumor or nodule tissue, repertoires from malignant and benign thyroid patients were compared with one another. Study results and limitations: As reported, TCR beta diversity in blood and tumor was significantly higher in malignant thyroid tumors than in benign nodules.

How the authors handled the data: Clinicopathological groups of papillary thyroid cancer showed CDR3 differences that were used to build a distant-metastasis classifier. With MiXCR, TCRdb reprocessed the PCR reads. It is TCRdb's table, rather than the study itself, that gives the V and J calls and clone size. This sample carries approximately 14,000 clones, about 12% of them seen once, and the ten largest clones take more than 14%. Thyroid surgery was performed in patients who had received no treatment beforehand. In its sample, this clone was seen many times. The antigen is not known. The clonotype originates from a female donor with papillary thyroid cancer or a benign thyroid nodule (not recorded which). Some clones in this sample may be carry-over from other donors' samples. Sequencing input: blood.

The CDR3 DNA is TGCGCCAGCAGTTGGACCTGGGGCGGGGAGCTGTTTTTT. This gives the protein CASSWTWGGELFF. This chain joins TRBV5-1 and TRBJ2-2; D unresolved. There are 13 residues in the CDR3. With 5 bases removed from V and 7 bases from J, the gap between germline ends came to 12 bases. Germline loops: CDR1 SGHRS, CDR2 YFSETQ.